The 24 T cell receptor beta chains listed next were all sequenced from one sample in a study of cytomegalovirus exposure and HLA in healthy donors. It was with 60 Vbeta and 13 Jbeta primers that the PCR ran. The method was immunoSEQ multiplex PCR; TCRdb's version includes in-frame clones alone and lacks a portion of them. The sample shows 150,000 to 200,000 clones, 84% of them seen only once. Material: PBMCs. The receptors originated from a girl aged 5 to 17 in good health and CMV-seropositive.

This chain uses TRBV6-1 with TRBJ1-2; TRBD1 aligns across 9 bases. V trimming: 1 base; J trimming: 4 bases; junction bases outside the gene matches: 7. Germline-derived CDR1 and CDR2 are MNHNS and SASEGT. The CDR3 totals 16 residues. DNA for the CDR3: TGTGCCAGCAGTGAAGGGGACGGGGACAGGGTCTATGGCTACACCTTC. Its protein product is CASSEGDGDRVYGYTF.

V usage is TRBV5-6 and J usage is TRBJ1-2; 7 bases are shared with TRBD1. This CDR3 has 14 amino acids. Germline trimming cut 2 bases from V and 8 bases from J; bases unmatched to any gene: 9. Germline CDR1 SGHDT, CDR2 YYEEEE. CDR3 bases: TGTGCCAGCAGCTTCCTGGACAGGTCGTCGGGCTACACCTTC. Amino acids: CASSFLDRSSGYTF.

V and J are TRBV19 and TRBJ2-7, with a weak D call TRBD2 (6 bases). The ends were cut back, 5 bases at V and 7 bases at J, with 15 bases in the middle. From germline, CDR1 is LNHDA and CDR2 SQIVND (reference sequence). The CDR3 is made up of 13 amino acids. In DNA, the CDR3 is TGTGCCAGTAGTTTCTACACGGGGAGGGAGCAGTACTTC. Translating gives CASSFYTGREQYF.

The rearrangement links TRBV28 to TRBJ2-5; the D gene is possibly TRBD1 (6 bases). Germline assignment: CDR1 MDHEN and CDR2 SYDVKM. The CDR3 length is 15 residues. With 5 bases removed from V and 5 bases from J, the gap between germline ends came to 18 bases. Written as DNA, the CDR3 is TGTGCCAGCAGTGTCCGCAGGGGACGTGTCGAGACCCAGTACTTC. This translates into CASSVRRGRVETQYF.

The chain recombines TRBV2 with TRBJ1-3; a weak D match, TRBD1 (6 bases). There are 13 residues in the CDR3. Germline V lookup: CDR1 SNHLY, CDR2 FYNNEI. V lost 6 bases and J lost 6, with 12 bases in between. As DNA, the CDR3 is TGTGCCAGCAGGGGTACAGGGATAAACACCATATATTTT. Protein sequence: CASRGTGINTIYF.

The chain joins TRBV11-2 to TRBJ1-1, with D perhaps TRBD1 (6 bases). Germline CDR1 SGHAT, CDR2 FQNNGV. V shed 5 bases and J shed 7 bases, with 23 bases lying between them. CDR3 length: 16 residues. CDR3 sequence: CASSPLQGKIIFEAFF. CDR3 nucleotides: TGTGCCAGCAGCCCATTACAGGGTAAGATAATATTTGAAGCTTTCTTT.

The CDR3 region is CASSDAVDYGYTF. Here the CDR3 DNA reads TGCGCCAGCAGTGATGCAGTCGACTATGGCTACACCTTC. The J gene is TRBJ1-2, the V gene TRBV10-1; no clear D gene. Trimming took 3 bases from V and 3 from J, leaving 8 bases between them. This CDR3 contains 13 residues. Germline V CDR1 and CDR2: WNHNN, SYGVQD (reference sequence).

V and J are TRBV18 and TRBJ1-4, with D hard to call. This CDR3 has 13 amino acids. Germline V gene data show CDR1 as KGHSH and CDR2 as LQKENI. The V end was cut by 3 bases, the J end by 5 bases, with 7 bases between. The CDR3 DNA reads TGTGCCAGCTCACCTGATCAGAATGAAAAACTGTTTTTT. Amino acid sequence: CASSPDQNEKLFF.

The table lists this clone with a few counts. The genes are TRBV7-6 and TRBJ1-2, with D uncertain. Trimming stripped 4 bases from V and 4 bases from J, with 13 bases between. There are 14 residues in the CDR3. The germline gives CDR1 SGHVS, CDR2 FNYEAQ. CDR3 region: CASSSEGGVYGYTF. For the CDR3, the DNA is TGTGCCAGCAGCTCCGAGGGCGGGGTCTATGGCTACACCTTC.

This chain links TRBV6-5 with TRBJ1-2, with 9 bases matching TRBD1. Germline V CDR1 and CDR2: MNHEY, SVGAGI. The CDR3 contains 13 residues. J lost 6 bases, V lost 8 bases, and 7 bases had no gene match. In DNA form, the CDR3 reads TGTGCCAGCGGTAGACAGGGGGGCAATGGCTACACCTTC. Residues: CASGRQGGNGYTF.

CDR3 sequence (DNA): TGCGCCAGCAGCTCTTCACCGCGTGGCTACACCTTC. This translates into CASSSSPRGYTF. V is TRBV5-1 and J is TRBJ1-2; D gene ambiguous. The CDR3 has 12 residues. The V end lost 3 bases, the J end lost 7 bases, and 10 bases lay between the germline ends. CDR1 and CDR2 (germline): SGHRS, YFSETQ.

The CDR3 DNA is TGCGCCAGCAGCCGGACGAGTCAGCGGACCGGGGAGCTGTTTTTT. It yields the protein CASSRTSQRTGELFF. The chain joins TRBV5-1 to TRBJ2-2; possibly TRBD2 for D (5 bases). The germline V and J ends were trimmed by 4 bases and 5 bases, with 15 bases remaining between them. CDR1 SGHRS and CDR2 YFSETQ come from the germline V gene. The length of the CDR3 is 15 residues.

V and J are TRBV6-5 and TRBJ1-3; D uncertain. Germline V gives CDR1 MNHEY, CDR2 SVGAGI. Trimming cost V 6 bases and J 3 bases, with 12 bases left between them. This CDR3 contains 14 residues. The CDR3 protein is CASRYDKSGNTIYF. Here the CDR3 DNA reads TGTGCCAGCAGATACGACAAGAGTGGAAACACCATATATTTT.

The chain joins TRBV5-1 to TRBJ1-1; possibly TRBD1 for D (6 bases). The germline V gene encodes CDR1 SGHRS and CDR2 YFSETQ. Trimming left V 5 bases short and J 10 bases short, with 24 bases between. The CDR3 is made up of 15 amino acids. CDR3 residues: CASRRDVAGAYGAFF. In nucleotides, the CDR3 is TGCGCCAGCAGACGGGACGTGGCAGGGGCATACGGAGCTTTCTTT.

This rearrangement joins TRBV5-1 to TRBJ2-5, with TRBD1 matching 7 bases. The germline V gene encodes CDR1 SGHRS and CDR2 YFSETQ. V lost 0 bases and J lost 5; bases outside the gene matches: 7. The CDR3 loop spans 15 amino acids. The CDR3 protein is CASSLAWTGFETQYF. The CDR3 region has the DNA TGCGCCAGCAGCTTGGCCTGGACAGGTTTCGAGACCCAGTACTTC.

The V call is TRBV4-1, the J call TRBJ1-2; 10 bases align to TRBD1. The V gene's germline CDR1 is MGHRA and CDR2 YSYEKL. V lost 2 bases, J lost 4 bases, and 7 bases stayed unmatched. The CDR3 is 16 amino acids. CDR3 loop: CASSQPRDRGSYGYTF. The DNA of the CDR3 is TGCGCCAGCAGCCAACCCCGGGACAGGGGATCCTATGGCTACACCTTC.

The V and J genes are TRBV11-3 and TRBJ1-3, with D uncertain. The germline V gene encodes CDR1 SGHNT and CDR2 YENEEA. The CDR3 sequence is 17 residues long. V was trimmed by 5 bases and J by 0 bases, leaving 17 bases between them. In DNA, the CDR3 is TGTGCCAGCAGCATCAACGGCGCGGCCTTCTCTGGAAACACCATATATTTT. Protein: CASSINGAAFSGNTIYF.

This chain links TRBV7-9 with TRBJ1-4; D ambiguous. From germline, CDR1 is SEHNR and CDR2 FQNEAQ (reference sequence). Trimming cost V 0 bases and J 8 bases, with 13 bases left between them. CDR3 length: 15 amino acids. The CDR3 sequence: CASSLANVQEEKLFF. DNA of the CDR3: TGTGCCAGCAGCTTAGCGAACGTCCAAGAGGAAAAACTGTTTTTT.

J is TRBJ1-1 and V is TRBV11-3, with 8 bases that match TRBD1. Germline V CDR1 and CDR2: SGHNT, YENEEA. J gave up 11 bases and V 4 bases, and 9 bases lay outside the gene matches. There are 13 residues in the CDR3. The CDR3 coding sequence is TGTGCCAGCAGCTCCACAGGGGGAGGAGAGGCTTTCTTT. It codes for CASSSTGGGEAFF.

The genes are TRBV6-1 and TRBJ2-1; D ambiguous. This CDR3 region has 13 residues. The V end lost 3 bases, the J end lost 7 bases, and 10 bases lay between the germline ends. From germline, CDR1 is MNHNS and CDR2 SASEGT. CDR3 coding DNA: TGTGCCAGCAGTGATGGGCCTCCAAATGAGCAGTTCTTC. Its protein product is CASSDGPPNEQFF.

The V call is TRBV10-1, the J call TRBJ2-3, with TRBD1 identical over 9 bases. V lost 8 bases, J lost 6 bases, and 9 bases stayed unmatched. In germline, CDR1 is WNHNN, CDR2 SYGVQD (reference sequence). The CDR3 is made up of 14 amino acids. The CDR3 sequence is CASGQGTSGDTQYF. The CDR3 DNA reads as TGCGCCAGCGGACAGGGGACGTCGGGGGATACGCAGTATTTT.

The chain joins TRBV2 to TRBJ2-1; 15 nucleotides align to TRBD2. The CDR3 covers 16 residues. With V trimmed by 5 bases and J by 7 bases, 6 bases remained unmatched. Looked up from germline, CDR1 is SNHLY and CDR2 is FYNNEI. The CDR3 sequence: CASSLQGLAGGNEQFF. CDR3 nucleotide sequence: TGTGCCAGCAGTCTCCAGGGACTAGCGGGGGGAAATGAGCAGTTCTTC.

V usage is TRBV10-2 and J usage is TRBJ1-2; D might be TRBD1 (6 bases). Germline CDR1 is WSHSY and CDR2 is SAAADI. V was shortened by 5 bases and J by 3 bases, with 13 bases between the two germline ends. The CDR3 loop spans 14 amino acids. The CDR3 is CASSNRVEYYGYTF. The CDR3 DNA reads as TGCGCCAGCAGTAACAGGGTTGAATACTATGGCTACACCTTC.

The chain combines TRBV29-1 with TRBJ1-1, with 9 nucleotides matching TRBD1. V gave up 4 bases and J gave up 3 bases; unmatched junction bases: 0. The CDR3 loop spans 12 amino acids. Germline CDR1 reads SQVTM; CDR2 reads ANQGSEA. CDR3: CSVGQGDTEAFF. For the CDR3, the DNA is TGCAGCGTTGGACAGGGGGACACTGAAGCTTTCTTT.